These T cell receptor beta chains were read from a single sample in a study of OX40 agonist ivuxolimab in advanced cancers. Repertoires were generated with immunoSEQ multiplex PCR, while TCRdb's copy carries only in-frame clones and drops some. There are 90,000 or so clones in the sample; nearly 90% occur only once, and approximately 0.35% lies in the top ten. This specimen was CD4+ or CD8+ T cells sorted from blood, taken in a trial of the OX40 agonist ivuxolimab. The receptors stem from an adult with an advanced solid tumor such as melanoma, head and neck, liver or kidney cancer. Both conserved end residues are part of each CDR3. Each record gives: clone size, J gene, D gene, V gene, CDR3 protein, CDR3 DNA. A D gene is named only where the DNA matches it firmly. The listing skips clone size in some rows; elsewhere it reads once, few, many or a size class.

clone_size: -
j_call: TRBJ2-5
d_call: TRBD1
v_call: TRBV5-1
cdr3_aa: CASSLDPDRGAEETQYF
cdr3_nt: TGCGCCAGCAGCTTGGACCCGGACAGGGGGGCGGAAGAGACCCAGTACTTC

clone_size: -
j_call: TRBJ2-5
d_call: TRBD2
v_call: TRBV13
cdr3_aa: CASAPPGRGGETQYF
cdr3_nt: TGTGCCAGCGCCCCGCCCGGGCGGGGGGGTGAGACCCAGTACTTC

clone_size: -
j_call: TRBJ2-5
d_call: -
v_call: TRBV7-7
cdr3_aa: CASSSSRKETQYF
cdr3_nt: TGTGCTAGCAGCTCGAGTAGGAAAGAGACCCAGTACTTC

clone_size: -
j_call: TRBJ1-2
d_call: TRBD1
v_call: TRBV19
cdr3_aa: CASSIATQGADYGYTF
cdr3_nt: TGTGCCAGTAGTATAGCCACACAGGGGGCGGACTATGGCTACACCTTC

clone_size: -
j_call: TRBJ1-6
d_call: TRBD1
v_call: TRBV2
cdr3_aa: CASSGQGMDDSPLHF
cdr3_nt: TGTGCCAGCAGTGGACAGGGGATGGATGATTCACCCCTCCACTTT

clone_size: -
j_call: TRBJ1-4
d_call: -
v_call: TRBV30
cdr3_aa: CAWSVTSEKLFF
cdr3_nt: TGTGCCTGGAGTGTGACTAGTGAAAAACTGTTTTTT

clone_size: -
j_call: TRBJ2-1
d_call: -
v_call: TRBV18
cdr3_aa: CASSPGVQESSYNEQFF
cdr3_nt: TGTGCCAGCTCACCAGGAGTCCAGGAGTCCTCCTACAATGAGCAGTTCTTC

clone_size: -
j_call: TRBJ1-2
d_call: -
v_call: TRBV19
cdr3_aa: CASSIGGGTYGGYTF
cdr3_nt: TGTGCCAGTAGTATAGGAGGGGGGACCTATGGAGGCTACACCTTC

clone_size: -
j_call: TRBJ1-1
d_call: -
v_call: TRBV6-1
cdr3_aa: CASSVQGPNTEAFF
cdr3_nt: TGTGCCAGCAGTGTTCAGGGGCCGAACACTGAAGCTTTCTTT

clone_size: -
j_call: TRBJ2-5
d_call: -
v_call: TRBV5-4
cdr3_aa: CASSPREQETQYF
cdr3_nt: TGTGCCAGCAGTCCCCGGGAGCAAGAGACCCAGTACTTC

clone_size: -
j_call: TRBJ2-3
d_call: -
v_call: TRBV18
cdr3_aa: CASSPGADTQYF
cdr3_nt: TGTGCCAGCTCACCCGGGGCAGATACGCAGTATTTT

clone_size: -
j_call: TRBJ2-5
d_call: -
v_call: TRBV30
cdr3_aa: CAWSVLPGHPVETQYF
cdr3_nt: TGTGCCTGGAGTGTACTACCGGGACACCCAGTGGAGACCCAGTACTTC

clone_size: -
j_call: TRBJ1-4
d_call: TRBD1
v_call: TRBV7-8
cdr3_aa: CASSLSSTGERKLFF
cdr3_nt: TGTGCCAGCAGCTTATCCAGTACAGGGGAGCGTAAACTGTTTTTT

clone_size: -
j_call: TRBJ2-1
d_call: -
v_call: TRBV28
cdr3_aa: CASRGPNLRQFF
cdr3_nt: TGTGCCAGCAGGGGACCAAATCTGAGGCAGTTCTTC

clone_size: -
j_call: TRBJ2-2
d_call: -
v_call: TRBV14
cdr3_aa: CASSQVQGFHTGELFF
cdr3_nt: TGTGCCAGCAGCCAAGTACAGGGTTTCCACACCGGGGAGCTGTTTTTT

clone_size: -
j_call: TRBJ1-5
d_call: -
v_call: TRBV4-1
cdr3_aa: CASSPYFSNQPQHF
cdr3_nt: TGCGCCAGCAGCCCCTACTTCAGCAATCAGCCCCAGCATTTT

clone_size: -
j_call: TRBJ2-4
d_call: TRBD2
v_call: TRBV11-3
cdr3_aa: CASSRDYKNIQYF
cdr3_nt: TGTGCCAGCAGCCGGGACTACAAAAACATTCAGTACTTC

clone_size: -
j_call: TRBJ1-4
d_call: TRBD1
v_call: TRBV5-1
cdr3_aa: CASTSLGDRGEKLFF
cdr3_nt: TGCGCCAGCACTTCGTTGGGGGACAGAGGTGAAAAACTGTTTTTT

clone_size: -
j_call: TRBJ2-1
d_call: TRBD2
v_call: TRBV4-3
cdr3_aa: CASSHGLEYNEQFF
cdr3_nt: TGCGCCAGCAGCCATGGACTAGAATACAATGAGCAGTTCTTC

clone_size: -
j_call: TRBJ1-1
d_call: TRBD1
v_call: TRBV19
cdr3_aa: CASSSGQTNTEAFF
cdr3_nt: TGTGCCAGCAGTTCGGGACAGACCAACACTGAAGCTTTCTTT

clone_size: -
j_call: TRBJ2-1
d_call: TRBD2
v_call: TRBV28
cdr3_aa: CASSLVSSGKGNEQFF
cdr3_nt: TGTGCCAGCAGTTTGGTCTCGAGCGGGAAGGGCAATGAGCAGTTCTTC

clone_size: -
j_call: TRBJ2-1
d_call: -
v_call: TRBV21-1
cdr3_aa: CASSKRNEQFF
cdr3_nt: TGTGCCAGCAGCAAAAGGAATGAGCAGTTCTTC

clone_size: -
j_call: TRBJ1-1
d_call: -
v_call: TRBV29-1
cdr3_aa: CSVVGLMNTEAFF
cdr3_nt: TGCAGCGTTGTGGGACTGATGAACACTGAAGCTTTCTTT

clone_size: -
j_call: TRBJ2-7
d_call: TRBD2
v_call: TRBV19
cdr3_aa: CASKKREGYEQYF
cdr3_nt: TGTGCCAGTAAAAAGCGGGAGGGTTACGAGCAGTACTTC

clone_size: -
j_call: TRBJ1-3
d_call: -
v_call: TRBV5-1
cdr3_aa: CASSPQAEAGNTIYF
cdr3_nt: TGCGCCAGCAGCCCACAGGCCGAAGCTGGAAACACCATATATTTT

clone_size: -
j_call: TRBJ1-5
d_call: -
v_call: TRBV6-5
cdr3_aa: CASSSLGRSNQPQHF
cdr3_nt: TGTGCCAGCAGTTCCCTGGGACGGAGCAATCAGCCCCAGCATTTT

clone_size: -
j_call: TRBJ2-3
d_call: TRBD1
v_call: TRBV10-1
cdr3_aa: CATGAGTGGARGITDTQYF
cdr3_nt: TGCGCCACCGGGGCCGGGACAGGGGGCGCCAGGGGCATCACAGATACGCAGTATTTT

clone_size: -
j_call: TRBJ1-1
d_call: -
v_call: TRBV6-1
cdr3_aa: CASSEDNMNTEAFF
cdr3_nt: TGTGCCAGCAGTGAAGACAATATGAACACTGAAGCTTTCTTT

clone_size: -
j_call: TRBJ1-5
d_call: -
v_call: TRBV5-5
cdr3_aa: CASSLADSNQPQHF
cdr3_nt: TGTGCCAGCAGCTTGGCAGATAGCAATCAGCCCCAGCATTTT

clone_size: -
j_call: TRBJ2-7
d_call: TRBD1
v_call: TRBV7-6
cdr3_aa: CASSMTGDYEQYF
cdr3_nt: TGTGCCAGCAGTATGACAGGGGACTACGAGCAGTACTTC

clone_size: -
j_call: TRBJ1-3
d_call: -
v_call: TRBV9
cdr3_aa: CASSVVGGSGNTIYF
cdr3_nt: TGTGCCAGCAGCGTAGTCGGGGGTTCAGGAAACACCATATATTTT

clone_size: -
j_call: TRBJ1-2
d_call: TRBD1
v_call: TRBV30
cdr3_aa: CAWSPGWGDSYGYTF
cdr3_nt: TGTGCCTGGAGTCCTGGATGGGGGGACAGCTATGGCTACACCTTC

clone_size: -
j_call: TRBJ2-3
d_call: TRBD2
v_call: TRBV4-2
cdr3_aa: CASSPPTSVGTDTQYF
cdr3_nt: TGTGCCAGCAGCCCCCCGACTAGCGTCGGCACAGATACGCAGTATTTT

clone_size: -
j_call: TRBJ2-5
d_call: -
v_call: TRBV25-1
cdr3_aa: CASIEGGQETQYF
cdr3_nt: TGTGCCAGCATAGAAGGGGGGCAAGAGACCCAGTACTTC

clone_size: once
j_call: TRBJ2-7
d_call: -
v_call: TRBV19
cdr3_aa: CASSIRHTSYEQYF
cdr3_nt: TGTGCCAGTAGTATCAGGCACACCTCCTACGAGCAGTACTTC

clone_size: -
j_call: TRBJ1-1
d_call: TRBD1
v_call: TRBV7-2
cdr3_aa: CASSVDRGSNTEAFF
cdr3_nt: TGTGCCAGCAGCGTAGACAGGGGTTCGAACACTGAAGCTTTCTTT

clone_size: -
j_call: TRBJ2-1
d_call: TRBD1
v_call: TRBV27
cdr3_aa: CASTLGTGNEQFF
cdr3_nt: TGTGCCAGCACCCTAGGGACAGGGAATGAGCAGTTCTTC